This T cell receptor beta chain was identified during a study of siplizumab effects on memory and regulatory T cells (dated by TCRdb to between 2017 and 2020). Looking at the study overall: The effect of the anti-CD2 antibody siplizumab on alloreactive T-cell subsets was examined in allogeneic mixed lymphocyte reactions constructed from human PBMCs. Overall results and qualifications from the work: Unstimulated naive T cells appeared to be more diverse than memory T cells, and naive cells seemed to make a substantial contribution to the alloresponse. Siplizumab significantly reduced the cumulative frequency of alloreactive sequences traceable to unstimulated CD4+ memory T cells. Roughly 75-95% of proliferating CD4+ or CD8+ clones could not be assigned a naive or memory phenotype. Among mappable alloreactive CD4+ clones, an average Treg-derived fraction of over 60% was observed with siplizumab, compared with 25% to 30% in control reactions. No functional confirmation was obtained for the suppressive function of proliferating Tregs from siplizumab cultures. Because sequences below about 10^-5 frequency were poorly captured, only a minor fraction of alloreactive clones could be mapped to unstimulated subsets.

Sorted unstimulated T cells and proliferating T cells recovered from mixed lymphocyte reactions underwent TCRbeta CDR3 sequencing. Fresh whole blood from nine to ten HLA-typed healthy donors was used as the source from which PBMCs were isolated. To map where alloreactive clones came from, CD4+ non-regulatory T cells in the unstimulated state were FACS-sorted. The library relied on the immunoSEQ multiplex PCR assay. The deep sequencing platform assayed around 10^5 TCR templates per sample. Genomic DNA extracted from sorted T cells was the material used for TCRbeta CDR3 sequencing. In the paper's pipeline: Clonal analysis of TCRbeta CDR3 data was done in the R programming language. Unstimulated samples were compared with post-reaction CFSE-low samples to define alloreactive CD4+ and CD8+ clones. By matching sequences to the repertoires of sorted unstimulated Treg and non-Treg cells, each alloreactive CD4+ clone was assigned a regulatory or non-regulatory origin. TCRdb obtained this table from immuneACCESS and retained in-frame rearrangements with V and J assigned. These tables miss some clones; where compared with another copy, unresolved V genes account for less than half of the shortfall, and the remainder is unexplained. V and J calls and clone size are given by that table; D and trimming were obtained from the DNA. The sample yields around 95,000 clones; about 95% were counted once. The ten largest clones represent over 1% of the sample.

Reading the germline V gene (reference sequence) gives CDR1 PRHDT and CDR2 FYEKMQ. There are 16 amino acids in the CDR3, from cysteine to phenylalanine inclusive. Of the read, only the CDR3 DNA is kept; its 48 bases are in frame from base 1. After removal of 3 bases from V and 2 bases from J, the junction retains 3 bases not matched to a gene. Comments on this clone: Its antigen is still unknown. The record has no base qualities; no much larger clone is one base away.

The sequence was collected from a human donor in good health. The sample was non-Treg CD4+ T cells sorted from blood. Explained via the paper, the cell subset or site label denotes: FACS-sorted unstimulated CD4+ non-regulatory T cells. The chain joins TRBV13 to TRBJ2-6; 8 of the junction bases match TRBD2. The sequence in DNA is TGTGCCAGCAGCTTGGGGGGACTAGCTGGGGCCAACGTCCTGACTTTC. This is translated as CASSLGGLAGANVLTF. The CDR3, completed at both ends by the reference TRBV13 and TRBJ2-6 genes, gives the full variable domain AAGVIQSPRHLIKEKRETATLKCYPIPRHDTVYWYQQGPGQDPQFLISFYEKMQSDKGSIPDRFSAQQFSDYHSELNMSSLELGDSALYFCASSLGGLAGANVLTFGAGSRLTVL.